These T cell receptor beta chains were read from a single sample in a study of control samples from healthy donors and cancer patients. The protocol was immunoSEQ multiplex PCR, while the TCRdb copy is restricted to in-frame clones and leaves out a portion. The sample lists approximately 24,000 clones; 82% were seen once. The material sequenced was PBMCs. These receptors were collected from a man aged 60-69 years with colorectal cancer. The CDR3 runs from the conserved cysteine through the conserved F or W. The D gene is left open where the match is weak. Expanded clones get a size class; other rows say once, few or many, or leave the size out.

cdr3_length clone_size d_call j_call v_call cdr3_aa cdr3_nt
15 - TRBD1 TRBJ2-2 TRBV5-1 CASSLGQENTGELFF TGCGCCAGCAGCCTAGGACAGGAGAACACCGGGGAGCTGTTTTTT
14 - TRBD1 TRBJ1-2 TRBV9 CASSVGTGGYGYTF TGTGCCAGCAGCGTAGGAACAGGGGGCTATGGCTACACCTTC
12 - - TRBJ2-2 TRBV7-6 CASSPGAGELFF TGTGCCAGCAGCCCAGGGGCCGGGGAGCTGTTTTTT
17 - - TRBJ1-4 TRBV6-2/TRBV6-3 CASSYGTSRGRDEKLFF TGTGCCAGCAGTTACGGGACCTCCCGGGGTCGGGATGAAAAACTGTTTTTT
13 - - TRBJ1-2 TRBV19 CASRQTGTYGYTF TGTGCCAGTAGGCAAACGGGGACCTATGGCTACACCTTC
15 - - TRBJ2-1 TRBV7-8 CASSPGTPPYNEQFF TGTGCCAGCAGCCCCGGTACTCCCCCGTACAATGAGCAGTTCTTC
12 few - TRBJ2-3 TRBV2 CASTSSLDTQYF TGTGCCAGCACTTCCAGCCTAGATACGCAGTATTTT
14 - - TRBJ2-3 TRBV28 CASSFLSGTDTQYF TGTGCCAGCAGTTTCCTGAGCGGTACAGATACGCAGTATTTT
15 - - TRBJ1-6 TRBV9 CASSARFAASEALHF TGTGCCAGCAGTGCAAGGTTCGCGGCCTCCGAGGCCCTCCACTTT
16 once - TRBJ1-4 TRBV19 CASKVEALLANEKLFF TGTGCCAGTAAGGTAGAGGCATTATTGGCTAATGAAAAACTGTTTTTT
13 - - TRBJ1-2 TRBV5-4 CASSLEGGGGYTF TGTGCCAGCAGTCTTGAGGGAGGCGGGGGCTACACCTTC
18 - - TRBJ2-5 TRBV2 CASSETQGSSRTVETQYF TGTGCCAGCAGTGAAACCCAAGGCAGTTCGAGGACAGTCGAGACCCAGTACTTC
16 - - TRBJ2-7 TRBV5-1 CASSSGVRLVDYEQYF TGCGCCAGCAGCTCAGGAGTTAGACTTGTTGACTACGAGCAGTACTTC
18 - TRBD2 TRBJ2-1 TRBV5-1 CASSLGLAGAISYNEQFF TGCGCCAGCAGCTTGGGTCTAGCGGGGGCCATTTCCTACAATGAGCAGTTCTTC
16 - TRBD1 TRBJ2-1 TRBV6-1 CASSAPGTGRVNEQFF TGTGCCAGCAGTGCCCCCGGGACAGGTCGGGTCAACGAGCAGTTCTTC
14 - TRBD1 TRBJ1-6 TRBV7-2 CASSSTGLDSPLHF TGTGCCAGCAGCTCGACAGGGTTGGATTCACCCCTCCACTTT
14 - - TRBJ1-5 TRBV19 CASRGPGGGQPQHF TGTGCCAGTAGAGGGCCGGGGGGTGGTCAGCCCCAGCATTTT
14 - - TRBJ1-6 TRBV9 CASSLRESNSPLHF TGTGCCAGCAGCCTCCGGGAATCAAATTCACCCCTCCACTTT
13 once TRBD1 TRBJ1-2 TRBV9 CASAGQTNYGYTF TGTGCCAGCGCGGGACAGACTAACTATGGCTACACCTTC
13 - - TRBJ1-2 TRBV5-8 CASSLARRFGLTF TGTGCCAGCAGCTTGGCGAGACGGTTCGGACTAACCTTC
16 - - TRBJ2-1 TRBV4-1 CASSQDLTRNYNEQFF TGCGCCAGCAGCCAAGATCTAACTAGGAACTACAATGAGCAGTTCTTC
14 - - TRBJ1-2 TRBV30 CAWSVGSPNYGYTF TGTGCCTGGTCAGTTGGGTCCCCGAACTATGGCTACACCTTC
13 - - TRBJ2-2 TRBV11-2 CASSLSDTGELFF TGTGCCAGCAGCTTATCAGACACCGGGGAGCTGTTTTTT
16 - - TRBJ2-7 TRBV19 CASSLPGIPSSGEQYF TGTGCCAGTAGTTTGCCCGGGATACCCTCTTCGGGCGAGCAGTACTTC
15 - - TRBJ1-1 TRBV6-5 CASSRGGAGTAEAFF TGTGCCAGCAGTCGCGGCGGGGCCGGGACGGCCGAAGCTTTCTTT
13 - TRBD1 TRBJ1-1 TRBV28 CASRQGTVTEAFF TGTGCCAGCAGACAGGGGACCGTCACTGAAGCTTTCTTT
16 - TRBD1 TRBJ1-6 TRBV6-1 CASSGEGTGGNSPLHF TGTGCCAGCAGTGGGGAGGGGACAGGGGGAAATTCACCCCTCCACTTT
16 - - TRBJ1-5 TRBV5-6 CASSLEGGVGNQPQHF TGTGCCAGCAGCTTGGAGGGCGGGGTGGGCAATCAGCCCCAGCATTTT
13 - - TRBJ1-2 TRBV10-2 CASTRDTDYGYTF TGCGCCAGCACGAGGGACACAGACTATGGCTACACCTTC
15 - - TRBJ2-1 TRBV6-6 CASSYGNPRYNEQFF TGTGCCAGCAGTTACGGGAATCCGCGTTACAATGAGCAGTTCTTC
13 - TRBD1 TRBJ1-2 TRBV30 CAWSRGRNYGYTF TGTGCCTGGAGTAGGGGGCGTAACTATGGCTACACCTTC
16 - TRBD2 TRBJ2-3 TRBV27 CASSSGTSGGADTQYF TGTGCCAGCAGTTCAGGGACTAGCGGGGGTGCAGATACGCAGTATTTT
15 - TRBD2 TRBJ2-1 TRBV11-1 CASSLLAGGLNEQFF TGTGCCAGCAGCTTACTAGCGGGGGGTCTCAATGAGCAGTTCTTC
13 - - TRBJ2-4 TRBV3-1/TRBV3-2 CASSQEGANIQYF TGTGCCAGCAGCCAAGAGGGGGCAAACATTCAGTACTTC
16 - TRBD2 TRBJ2-3 TRBV3-1/TRBV3-2 CASTQPRRGGRNTQYF TGTGCCAGCACCCAGCCGAGGCGGGGGGGCCGAAATACGCAGTATTTT
13 - TRBD1 TRBJ1-1 TRBV6-5 CASSSRGQGSAFF TGTGCCAGCAGTTCTAGGGGACAGGGCTCAGCTTTCTTT